This TCR beta chain was sequenced during a study of blood T cell repertoires in COVID-19. Across the whole study: From the United States, Italy and Spain came samples of acute and convalescent COVID-19. Sources were T cells, B-cell-depleted T cells, or PBMCs; the material itself was cDNA or gDNA.

Authors' methods: Amplifying reference gene primers gave estimates of nucleated cell counts. TCRdb's copy holds only in-frame clones and misses some; the assay was immunoSEQ multiplex PCR. The V and J calls and clone size come from that table; D and trimming were worked out from the DNA. Found here are fewer than 300,000 clones, under 90% of them singletons; the top ten hold 9.4%. The germline V and J ends were trimmed by 3 bases and 4 bases, with 16 bases remaining between them. The CDR3 covers 15 residues. The TCR comes from a woman aged 45 to 65 who had recovered from COVID-19. Source material: peripheral blood. The chain joins TRBV23-1 to TRBJ2-7; possibly TRBD1 for D (5 bases). TRBV23-1 is an ORF, and what it does is uncertain. In DNA, the CDR3 is TGCGCCAGCAGTCAGTGGTGGGCTTCAGGGTACGAGCAGTACTTC. This gives the protein CASSQWWASGYEQYF.